One and the same sample provided the 5 T cell receptor beta chains below, sequenced in a study of cytomegalovirus exposure and HLA in healthy donors. TCRdb's copy holds only in-frame clones and misses some; the assay was immunoSEQ multiplex PCR. The sample shows about 250,000 clones, approximately 87% of them seen only once. The sequenced material came from PBMCs. The receptors come from a man between 18 and 35 years old in good health and CMV-seronegative.

The genes are TRBV23-1 and TRBJ1-4; D might be TRBD1 (5 bases). Being an ORF, TRBV23-1 has a function that is uncertain. Trimming stripped 2 bases from V and 6 bases from J, with 16 bases between. The CDR3 is made up of 16 amino acids. CDR3: CASSQPRSGYDEKLFF. In DNA, the CDR3 is TGCGCCAGCAGTCAACCCCGATCAGGGTATGATGAAAAACTGTTTTTT.

The V gene is TRBV5-1, the J gene TRBJ2-7; D might be TRBD1 (6 bases). V dropped 6 bases and J dropped 2 bases, with 15 bases sitting between them. The CDR3 has 14 residues. The germline gives CDR1 SGHRS, CDR2 YFSETQ. CDR3 DNA sequence: TGCGCCAGCACCAGGGGTGGCGTACCCTACGAGCAGTACTTC. Amino acid sequence: CASTRGGVPYEQYF.

This sequence joins TRBV5-4 and TRBJ1-4; 9 bases fit TRBD1. The CDR3 has 15 amino acids. Per germline, CDR1 SGHNT and CDR2 YYREEE (reference sequence). V shed 5 bases, J shed 8 bases, and the junction held 10 bases outside the gene matches. The DNA of the CDR3 is TGTGCCAGCAGAGGGTGGGGACAGGGATCAGAAAAACTGTTTTTT. Encoded protein: CASRGWGQGSEKLFF. The whole variable domain, remainder taken from reference TRBV5-4 and TRBJ1-4, is ETGVTQSPTHLIKTRGQQVTLRCSSQSGHNTVSWYQQALGQGPQFIFQYYREEENGRGNFPPRFSGLQFPNYSSELNVNALELDDSALYLCASRGWGQGSEKLFFGSGTQLSVL.

The genes are TRBV2 and TRBJ2-4; 7 nucleotides line up with TRBD2. CDR1 SNHLY and CDR2 FYNNEI come from the germline V gene. Trimming removed 4 bases from V and 5 bases from J; junction bases left unmatched: 5. The CDR3 loop spans 14 amino acids. The chain's CDR3 is CASSGGGWENIQYF. The CDR3 DNA is TGTGCCAGCAGTGGGGGAGGGTGGGAAAACATTCAGTACTTC.

The sample holds a few counts of this clone. Written as DNA, the CDR3 is TGTGCCAGCAGCTTGTCAGGGGGGAATCAGCCCCAGCATTTT. Translation: CASSLSGGNQPQHF. The chain links TRBV5-5 to TRBJ1-5; 7 bases match TRBD1. CDR1 is SGHKS, CDR2 YYEKEE, per germline (reference sequence). With V trimmed by 1 base and J by 4 bases, 2 bases remained unmatched. The CDR3 contains 14 residues.